This TCR beta chain stems from a study of T cells in Graves' hyperthyroidism and ophthalmopathy. TCR beta CDR3 regions were amplified from RNA transcripts. HTBI primers were used for first-round RT-PCR of the TCR CDR3. One entry per CDR3 protein, called by TCRdb with MiXCR from the multiplex PCR reads. Of approximately 380,000 distinct CDR3 sequences in the sample, around 15% were seen once. The CDR3 runs to 16 residues. V dropped 5 bases and J dropped 2; count of bases not matched to a gene: 8. Germline values: CDR1 SGHRS, CDR2 YFSETQ. Patients were excluded because of uncontrolled infection, other autoimmune disease, pregnancy or lactation. This clonotype was detected many times.

The specimen was blood. The rearrangement links TRBV5-1 to TRBJ2-5, with 11 bases matching TRBD2. The TCR was taken from a man over 45 with Graves' ophthalmopathy. Here the CDR3 DNA reads TGCGCCAGCAGGCGTACTAGCGGGAGAGGGCAAGAGACCCAGTACTTC. Protein product: CASRRTSGRGQETQYF.